The rows below give T cell receptor beta chains drawn from one sample of a study of neoadjuvant anti-PD-1 for oral cavity cancer. Profiled with immunoSEQ multiplex PCR; TCRdb holds only in-frame clones, not every one. This sample has around 68,000 clones, with about 90% found just once. The material was PBMCs, obtained after nivolumab (anti-PD-1) treatment. These receptors came from a person aged 35-80 years with oral cavity squamous cell carcinoma. CDR3s include the opening cysteine and the closing phenylalanine or tryptophan. D genes are given only for firm matches. Clone size, where shown, is once, few, many, or a class for clones that have expanded.

TRBV5-1	TRBJ2-7	-	TRBD1	TGCGCCAGCAGCCCGACGGGTCCAGGACAGGGCTACGAGCAGTACTTC	CASSPTGPGQGYEQYF
TRBV30	TRBJ1-1	-	-	TGTGCCTGGATAACGCGTGTCTCTGAAGCTTTCTTT	CAWITRVSEAFF
TRBV27	TRBJ2-3	-	TRBD2	TGTGCCAGCGGTCGCGGGAGGGCCTCAGATACGCAGTATTTT	CASGRGRASDTQYF
TRBV7-3	TRBJ2-1	-	TRBD1	TGTGCCAGCAGCAAAGACAGGGTTTCCCAATCCAATGAGCAGTTCTTC	CASSKDRVSQSNEQFF
TRBV4-1	TRBJ1-5	once	-	TGCGCCAGCAGCCAAGATCGGGGCCGCAATCAGCCCCAGCATTTT	CASSQDRGRNQPQHF
TRBV6-6	TRBJ2-2	-	TRBD2	TGTGCCAGCAGTTATACTAGCGGGTCTGGCGGGGAGCTGTTTTTT	CASSYTSGSGGELFF
TRBV7-9	TRBJ1-2	-	-	TGTGCCAGCAGTTCCGCCACGGGGGGCAGTGGCTACACCTTC	CASSSATGGSGYTF
TRBV13	TRBJ1-3	-	-	TGTGCCAGCAGCCCTCGGGCCTTCAGCTCTGGAAACACCATATATTTT	CASSPRAFSSGNTIYF
TRBV30	TRBJ1-1	-	TRBD1	TGTGCCTGGAGTACCCACAGGGGACGGAACACTGAAGCTTTCTTT	CAWSTHRGRNTEAFF
TRBV10-2	TRBJ1-3	-	-	TGCGCCAGCCATGCTCCGCTGCGCAGATCCCAAACCGCCATATATTTT	CASHAPLRRSQTAIYF
TRBV27	TRBJ2-3	-	-	TGTGCCAGCAGTTTAGTGGACCCAGATACGCAGTATTTT	CASSLVDPDTQYF
TRBV11-2	TRBJ2-5	few	TRBD1	TGTGCCAGCAGTCGTGTGACAGGGCGATATATAGTGACCCAGTACTTC	CASSRVTGRYIVTQYF
TRBV5-1	TRBJ2-7	-	-	TGCGCCAGCAGCCATACCAGTGGTGGACCCAGGGAGCAGTACTTC	CASSHTSGGPREQYF
TRBV30	TRBJ2-1	few	-	TGTGCCTGGAGTGTAAATCCGATATACAATGAGCAGTTCTTC	CAWSVNPIYNEQFF
TRBV6-1	TRBJ2-7	once	TRBD1	TGTGCCAGCAGGGCCGGACAGGGAAACGCCTACGAGCAGTACTTC	CASRAGQGNAYEQYF
TRBV6-6	TRBJ2-7	-	TRBD1	TGTGCCAGCAGTTACAACCGGGACAGCGAGCAGTACTTC	CASSYNRDSEQYF
TRBV11-2	TRBJ2-7	-	-	TGTGCCAGCAGCCCTTTGGGGGGATACTACGAGCAGTACTTC	CASSPLGGYYEQYF
TRBV5-1	TRBJ2-2	-	-	TGCGCCAGCAGCTTGGAGGGCACCGGGGAGCTGTTTTTT	CASSLEGTGELFF
TRBV7-2	TRBJ1-4	-	TRBD1	TGTGCCAGCAGCACCGGAGGGGGACAGGGCCTTAATGAAAAACTGTTTTTT	CASSTGGGQGLNEKLFF
TRBV6-5	TRBJ2-7	-	-	TGTGCCAGCTACCCCGACCAGGGTTCCACCTACGAGCAGTACTTC	CASYPDQGSTYEQYF
TRBV2	TRBJ2-7	few	TRBD1	TGTGCCAGCCGTAAAATCGGACAGGGAGTCTACGAGCAGTACTTC	CASRKIGQGVYEQYF
TRBV10-1	TRBJ2-2	-	TRBD1	TGCGCCAGCAGTGAGTCTGCGGACAGGGTATGGGGCACCGGGGAGCTGTTTTTT	CASSESADRVWGTGELFF
TRBV5-1	TRBJ2-2	-	-	TGCGCCAGCCAGTGGAGAGAGGATAACACCGGGGAGCTGTTTTTT	CASQWREDNTGELFF
TRBV27	TRBJ2-5	once	TRBD1	TGTGCCAGCAGTACCATTTGGGGGGACAGGGACCTAAAAGAGACCCAGTACTTC	CASSTIWGDRDLKETQYF
TRBV9	TRBJ1-4	-	TRBD1	TGTGCCAGCAGCGGCAGGGGGCTTACAACTAATGAAAAACTGTTTTTT	CASSGRGLTTNEKLFF
TRBV6-1	TRBJ2-1	-	TRBD2	TGTGCCAGCAGTCCTAAAGCGGGGGGCCAAAATGAGCAGTTCTTC	CASSPKAGGQNEQFF
TRBV2	TRBJ1-1	-	-	TGTGCCAGCAGTGGAGAGGGCAACACTGAAGCTTTCTTT	CASSGEGNTEAFF
TRBV5-4	TRBJ1-2	-	TRBD1	TGTGCCAGCAGCAACACCGGGACAGGCAAGGGCTACACCTTC	CASSNTGTGKGYTF
TRBV19	TRBJ2-4	once	-	TGTGCCAGTACTGACGGAGGGACCAAAAACATTCAGTACTTC	CASTDGGTKNIQYF
TRBV2	TRBJ2-3	-	-	TGTGCCAGCAACCGGGACTCCTTAGGCACAGATACGCAGTATTTT	CASNRDSLGTDTQYF
TRBV19	TRBJ2-7	-	-	TGTGCCAGTAAACGGGGACACAAGGTCTACGAGCAGTACTTC	CASKRGHKVYEQYF
TRBV5-1	TRBJ1-3	-	-	TGCGCCAGCAGCTTGGTAGGACAGGGAAACACCATATATTTT	CASSLVGQGNTIYF
TRBV5-8	TRBJ1-5	-	-	TGTGCCAGCAATTTTAATCAGCCCCAGCATTTT	CASNFNQPQHF
TRBV7-2	TRBJ2-1	-	TRBD1	TGTGCCAGCAGCAGGGGGCATGGGGTGAATGAGCAGTTCTTC	CASSRGHGVNEQFF
TRBV7-9	TRBJ2-5	once	-	TGTGCCAGCAGCTTAGCGCGTGCCCAAGAGACCCAGTACTTC	CASSLARAQETQYF
TRBV6-5	TRBJ2-1	-	TRBD2	TGTGCCAGCAGAATAGGGACTAGCGGTGCCAATGAGCAGTTCTTC	CASRIGTSGANEQFF
TRBV6-5	TRBJ1-3	-	-	TGTGCCAGCAGTTCCTCTGGATCCTCTGGAAACACCATATATTTT	CASSSSGSSGNTIYF
TRBV30	TRBJ1-2	-	-	TGTGCCTGGAGTGTGGGAGGCGGCTATGGCTACACCTTC	CAWSVGGGYGYTF
TRBV19	TRBJ1-4	-	TRBD1	TGTGCCAGTAGTATAGGCGGGACAGGGCGGGAAAAACTGTTTTTT	CASSIGGTGREKLFF
TRBV5-5	TRBJ2-5	-	-	TGTGCCAGCAGCCAACAGGGGTGGAGGGAAGAGACCCAGTACTTC	CASSQQGWREETQYF
TRBV5-8	TRBJ1-2	-	TRBD1	TGTGCCAGCAGCACTGGGGGGACAGGCTACTATGGCTACACCTTC	CASSTGGTGYYGYTF
TRBV20-1	TRBJ1-1	-	-	TGCAGTGCTAGGGAAAACACTGAAGCTTTCTTT	CSARENTEAFF
TRBV10-1	TRBJ2-1	-	-	TGCGCCAGCAGTCTAGGGACAAACAATGAGCAGTTCTTC	CASSLGTNNEQFF
TRBV6-1	TRBJ2-4	-	TRBD1	TGTGCCAGCAGTGAAGCCTTCGGGGCGACAGGGATAGGAAACATTCAGTACTTC	CASSEAFGATGIGNIQYF
TRBV29-1	TRBJ2-1	-	-	TGCAGCGTTGTTGGCGGCAGCTCCTACAATGAGCAGTTCTTC	CSVVGGSSYNEQFF